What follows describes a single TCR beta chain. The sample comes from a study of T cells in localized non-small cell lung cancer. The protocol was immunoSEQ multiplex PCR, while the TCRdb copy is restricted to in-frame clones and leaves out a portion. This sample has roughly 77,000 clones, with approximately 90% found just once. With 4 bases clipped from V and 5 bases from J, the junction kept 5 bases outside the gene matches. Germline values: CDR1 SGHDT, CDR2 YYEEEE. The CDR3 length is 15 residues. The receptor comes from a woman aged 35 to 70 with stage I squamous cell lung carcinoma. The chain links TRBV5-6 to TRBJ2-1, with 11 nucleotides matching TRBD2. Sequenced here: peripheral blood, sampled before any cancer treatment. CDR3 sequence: CASSILAGANNEQFF. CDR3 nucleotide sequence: TGTGCCAGCAGCATACTAGCGGGAGCTAACAATGAGCAGTTCTTC.